The entry below gives a single T cell receptor (beta chain) sequence along with its context. The sample comes from a study of brain T cells in children with intractable seizures. Sequenced by immunoSEQ multiplex PCR; TCRdb stores in-frame clones only, minus some. The sample holds hundreds of thousands of clones, more than 85% seen once. As to time point: blood from clinic visit 5 months post-surgery; TSC patient then seizure free. The trim removed 8 bases at V and 6 bases at J, leaving 3 bases unmatched. The CDR3 has 12 amino acids. Germline V gives CDR1 MNHEY, CDR2 SMNVEV (reference sequence). The gene calls are TRBV27 and TRBJ1-2, with TRBD1 matching over 10 bases. This material consisted of peripheral blood, taken roughly 5 months after surgery. The source is a boy younger than two with tuberous sclerosis and intractable seizures. The DNA of the CDR3 is TGTGCCAGCTGGACAGGGGGAGATGGCTACACCTTC. Translation: CASWTGGDGYTF.